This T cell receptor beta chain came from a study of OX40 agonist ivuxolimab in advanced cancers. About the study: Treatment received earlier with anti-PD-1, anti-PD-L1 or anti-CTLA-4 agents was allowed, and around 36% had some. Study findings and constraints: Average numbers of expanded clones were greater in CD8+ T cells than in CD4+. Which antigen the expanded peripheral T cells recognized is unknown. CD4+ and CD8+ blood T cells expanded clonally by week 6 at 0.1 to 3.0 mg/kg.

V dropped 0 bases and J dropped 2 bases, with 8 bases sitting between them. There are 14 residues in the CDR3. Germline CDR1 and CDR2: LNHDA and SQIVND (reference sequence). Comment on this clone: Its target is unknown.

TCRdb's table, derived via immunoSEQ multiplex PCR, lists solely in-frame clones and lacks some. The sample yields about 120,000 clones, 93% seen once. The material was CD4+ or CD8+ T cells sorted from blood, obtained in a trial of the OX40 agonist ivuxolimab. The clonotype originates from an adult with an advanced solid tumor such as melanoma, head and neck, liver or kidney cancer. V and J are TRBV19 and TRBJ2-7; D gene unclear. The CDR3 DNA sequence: TGTGCCAGTAGTATAGATGGGAACGCCTACGAGCAGTACTTC. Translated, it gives CASSIDGNAYEQYF.